Listed here are 11 T cell receptor beta chains from one sample, sequenced in a study of T cell responses to AZD1222 COVID-19 vaccine. The table came from immunoSEQ multiplex PCR; TCRdb's copy has only in-frame clones and leaves some out. The sample yields about 140,000 clones, about 90% seen once. The input for sequencing was peripheral blood, taken on day 0 of AZD1222 vaccination. The receptor set was obtained from an adult in good health.

The chain combines TRBV29-1 with TRBJ1-4; perhaps TRBD1 as D (5 bases). The CDR3 totals 14 residues. V lost 4 bases, J lost 7 bases, and 16 bases lay in between. Germline CDR1 is SQVTM and CDR2 is ANQGSEA. DNA of the CDR3: TGCAGCGTTGTCGGGGGGTCTTTCGGTGAAAAACTGTTTTTT. It yields the protein CSVVGGSFGEKLFF.

For the CDR3, the DNA is TGTGCCAGCAGCTTAGGCCTAGCGGGGGCCTACAATGAGCAGTTCTTC. It translates to CASSLGLAGAYNEQFF. The rearrangement links TRBV11-1 to TRBJ2-1; 10 nucleotides align to TRBD2. Trimming removed 1 base from V and 2 bases from J; junction bases left unmatched: 2. This CDR3 comprises 16 residues. Germline V gene lookup returns CDR1 SGHAT and CDR2 FQDESV (reference sequence).

The DNA of the CDR3 is TGTGCCTGGAGTGGCCGAGGAGCCCTCTTGAACACTGAAGCTTTCTTT. Protein product: CAWSGRGALLNTEAFF. The V gene is TRBV30, the J gene TRBJ1-1, with unresolved D. Trimming removed 1 base at V and 0 bases at J, with 15 bases between. The germline V gene encodes CDR1 GTSNPN and CDR2 SVGIG (reference sequence). This CDR3 comprises 16 residues.

The chain combines TRBV2 with TRBJ1-2, with D unclear. Between the trimmed V and J ends, which lost 3 bases and 4 bases, there was a span of 12 bases. Germline loops: CDR1 SNHLY, CDR2 FYNNEI. The CDR3 has 14 residues. The CDR3 nucleotides are TGTGCCAGCAGTGACGACGGCGGGTCCTATGGCTACACCTTC. This gives the protein CASSDDGGSYGYTF.

The chain has TRBV5-8 and TRBJ2-3; 9 bases are shared with TRBD2. V lost 0 bases to trimming and J lost 0 bases; unmatched junction nucleotides: 5. This CDR3 has 17 amino acids. Germline CDR1 is SGHTS and CDR2 is YDEGEE. The CDR3 DNA is TGTGCCAGCAGCTTGGGTCTAGCGGGGACTAGCACAGATACGCAGTATTTT. It is translated as CASSLGLAGTSTDTQYF.

The chain employs TRBV7-2 and TRBJ1-6; maybe TRBD1 (5 bases). Germline loops: CDR1 SGHTA, CDR2 FQGNSA. The V gene lost 3 bases and the J gene lost 9 bases, with 18 bases spanning the gap. CDR3 size: 16 residues. CDR3 sequence (DNA): TGTGCCAGCAGCTTCCTACCGGGGCCAGGTAGTTCACCCCTCCACTTT. Translating it yields CASSFLPGPGSSPLHF.

The V gene is TRBV11-2, the J gene TRBJ2-3; 9 bases map to TRBD2. CDR3 length: 14 amino acids. V dropped 8 bases and J dropped 2; count of bases not matched to a gene: 5. The germline CDR1 and CDR2 sequences are SGHAT and FQNNGV. The CDR3 DNA sequence: TGTGCCAGCCGCGGGGGGGCTCTCACAGATACGCAGTATTTT. Translation: CASRGGALTDTQYF.

The rearrangement links TRBV5-1 to TRBJ2-5; TRBD1 matches 9 bases. The CDR3 contains 19 residues. Unmatched junction bases numbered 19, after V lost 5 bases and J lost 2 bases. CDR1 SGHRS and CDR2 YFSETQ come from the germline V gene. The CDR3 reads CASSRGPGQGFSNQETQYF. The CDR3 DNA reads TGCGCCAGCAGTAGGGGACCGGGACAGGGTTTCAGTAATCAAGAGACCCAGTACTTC.

The rearrangement joins TRBV6-5 to TRBJ1-3; no firm D call. Trimming took off 2 bases at V and 0 bases at J, with 8 bases between the two ends. CDR1 and CDR2 (germline): MNHEY, SVGAGI. The CDR3 has 15 amino acids. CDR3 sequence: CASSYDTSSGNTIYF. DNA of the CDR3: TGTGCCAGCAGTTACGACACCAGCTCTGGAAACACCATATATTTT.

The rearrangement joins TRBV24-1 to TRBJ1-4, with 7 bases lining up with TRBD1. The CDR3 is made up of 15 amino acids. V lost 11 bases to trimming and J lost 0 bases; unmatched junction nucleotides: 8. Germline V gene lookup returns CDR1 KGHDR and CDR2 SFDVKD. The CDR3 loop is CAIQGGRTTNEKLFF. For the CDR3, the DNA is TGTGCCATTCAGGGGGGGAGAACAACTAATGAAAAACTGTTTTTT.

This chain joins TRBV4-1 and TRBJ2-4; 9 nucleotides line up with TRBD1. The CDR3 covers 14 residues. CDR1 and CDR2 from the germline V gene are MGHRA and YSYEKL. V shed 4 bases and J 12 bases; nucleotides not matched to a gene: 10. CDR3: CASSPAGTGLTQYF. The DNA of the CDR3 is TGCGCCAGCAGCCCAGCGGGGACAGGGCTTACTCAGTACTTC.